This passage covers 11 T cell receptor beta chains from one sample sequenced in a study of response to subunit inactivated influenza vaccine. Each CDR3 protein is one row after TCRdb ran MiXCR on the RT-PCR reads. This table holds around 170,000 distinct CDR3 sequences, around 10% found once. Specimen: CD8+ T cells sorted from PBMCs, collected roughly 24 months after vaccination. These receptors were taken from a man between 50 and 75 years old who received an inactivated influenza vaccine.

The CDR3 spells CASSPTSGGTSTDTQYF. CDR3 nucleotide sequence: TGTGCCAGCAGTCCAACTAGCGGGGGAACTAGCACAGATACGCAGTATTTT. This chain links TRBV6-1 with TRBJ2-3; 11 nucleotides align to TRBD2. The germline gives CDR1 MNHNS, CDR2 SASEGT. V lost 5 bases and J lost 0; bases outside the gene matches: 7. The CDR3 covers 17 residues.

Only a few counts were recorded for this clonotype. The genes are TRBV4-3 and TRBJ2-2; D ambiguous. Germline loops: CDR1 LGHNA, CDR2 YSLEER. V dropped 1 base and J dropped 5 bases, with 8 bases sitting between them. This CDR3 has 14 residues. The DNA for the CDR3 is TGCGCCAGCAGCCAAGGGCCAGGAACCGGGGAGCTGTTTTTT. Encoded protein: CASSQGPGTGELFF.

This clonotype has a count of ten or more. The genes are TRBV20-1 and TRBJ2-7, with D perhaps TRBD1 or TRBD2 (5 bases each). The CDR3 covers 13 residues. Deletions cut 4 bases from V and 5 bases from J, with 15 bases between. Germline CDR1 reads DFQATT; CDR2 reads SNEGSKA (reference sequence). For the CDR3, the DNA is TGCAGTGCTACCCGGGGCATGCGGGACGAGCAGTACTTC. Encoded protein: CSATRGMRDEQYF.

This clonotype has ten or more counts. This rearrangement joins TRBV10-3 to TRBJ1-1; no clear D gene. Germline CDR1 reads ENHRY; CDR2 reads SYGVKD. CDR3 size: 15 residues. V lost 4 bases, J lost 0 bases, and 12 bases lay in between. CDR3 sequence reads: CAISASGGMNTEAFF. The CDR3 region has the DNA TGTGCCATCAGTGCGAGTGGAGGGATGAACACTGAAGCTTTCTTT.

This clonotype was recorded many times. V gene TRBV6-2 or TRBV6-3 combines with J gene TRBJ2-7, with TRBD2 identical over 10 bases. The ends lost 0 bases at V and 2 bases at J; junction bases unmatched: 13. The CDR3 has 19 residues. CDR1 and CDR2 from the germline V gene are MNHEY and SVGEGT. In nucleotides, the CDR3 is TGTGCCAGCAGTTACTCGATCGGCATTGTAGCGGGAGGAACCTACGAGCAGTACTTC. This sequence encodes CASSYSIGIVAGGTYEQYF.

Many counts were recorded for this clonotype. This chain connects TRBV7-9 to TRBJ2-1; weak D call: TRBD2 (6 bases). The germline gives CDR1 SEHNR, CDR2 FQNEAQ (reference sequence). The CDR3 runs to 12 residues. Trimming removed 11 bases at V and 0 bases at J, with 8 bases between. CDR3 DNA: TGTGCCTCTAGCGACTCCTACAATGAGCAGTTCTTC. Residues: CASSDSYNEQFF.

This clonotype showed up just a few times. This sequence joins TRBV7-9 and TRBJ1-5; the D is unclear. The CDR3 covers 13 residues. In germline, CDR1 is SEHNR, CDR2 FQNEAQ (reference sequence). The V gene lost 7 bases and the J gene lost 1 base, with 8 bases spanning the gap. In nucleotides, the CDR3 is TGTGCCAGCACTCTTGGGAGCAATCAGCCCCAGCATTTT. As protein: CASTLGSNQPQHF.

V gene TRBV7-9 combines with J gene TRBJ2-3, with 9 bases that match TRBD2. Per germline, CDR1 SEHNR and CDR2 FQNEAQ (reference sequence). V was clipped by 5 bases and J by 0 bases; unmatched bases: 3. The CDR3 runs 15 residues. The CDR3 here is CASSHSGGSTDTQYF. DNA for the CDR3: TGTGCCAGCAGCCACAGCGGGGGGAGCACAGATACGCAGTATTTT.

Here the CDR3 reads CASSQDAFANTGELFF. CDR3 in DNA: TGCGCCAGCAGCCAAGACGCGTTCGCGAACACCGGGGAGCTGTTTTTT. The rearrangement uses TRBV4-1 and TRBJ2-2; D uncertain. This CDR3 is built from 16 residues. Germline V gene lookup returns CDR1 MGHRA and CDR2 YSYEKL. V gave up 0 bases and J gave up 0 bases, with 8 bases separating them.

The chain is built from TRBV4-3 and TRBJ2-5, with D possibly being TRBD2 (6 bases). V shed 4 bases and J shed 4 bases, with 16 bases lying between them. The CDR3 is 15 residues long. Germline V lookup: CDR1 LGHNA, CDR2 YSLEER. The CDR3 bases are TGCGCCAGCAGCCTGATAAGGGGAGGAGGAGAGACCCAGTACTTC. Its translation is CASSLIRGGGETQYF.

Many counts were recorded for this clonotype. The rearrangement joins TRBV12-3 or TRBV12-4 to TRBJ2-7, with TRBD2 identical over 7 bases. V was clipped by 2 bases and J by 6 bases; unmatched bases: 4. CDR3 length: 13 amino acids. The CDR3 sequence: CASSLSLALEQYF. In nucleotides, the CDR3 is TGTGCCAGCAGTTTATCACTAGCGCTCGAGCAGTACTTC.